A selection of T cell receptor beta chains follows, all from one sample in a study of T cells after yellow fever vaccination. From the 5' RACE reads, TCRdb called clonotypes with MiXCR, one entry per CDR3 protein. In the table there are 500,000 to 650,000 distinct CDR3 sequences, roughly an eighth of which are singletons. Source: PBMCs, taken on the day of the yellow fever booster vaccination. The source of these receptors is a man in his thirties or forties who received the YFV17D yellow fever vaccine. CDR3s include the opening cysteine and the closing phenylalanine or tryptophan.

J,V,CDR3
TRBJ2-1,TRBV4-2,CASSQGWGAGLEQFF
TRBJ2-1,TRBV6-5,CASSYRDLAYNEQFF
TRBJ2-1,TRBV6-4,CASSVNVRNEQFF
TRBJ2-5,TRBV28,CASSFVQPQETQYF
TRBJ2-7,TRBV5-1,CASSLRLGGSFSYEQYF
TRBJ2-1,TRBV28,CASSQKFTGFSGRDTQNEQFF
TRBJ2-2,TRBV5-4,CASSPTTGSGELFF
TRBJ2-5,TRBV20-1,CSARNGLAGGGKTQYF
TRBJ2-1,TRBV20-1,CSATYHGARTDNEQFF
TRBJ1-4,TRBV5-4,CASSPTRRGNEKLFF
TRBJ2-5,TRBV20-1,CSARGPGLASETQYF
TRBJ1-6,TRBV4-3,CASSQDSYYSPLHF
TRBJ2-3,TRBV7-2,CASSRWTVSTDTQYF
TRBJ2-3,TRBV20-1,CSARDSATDTQYF
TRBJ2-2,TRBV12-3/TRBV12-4,CASSLAHRTERTGELFF
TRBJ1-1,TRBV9,CASSVGPHSEAFF
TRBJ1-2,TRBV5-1,CASSLSAGDPTETF
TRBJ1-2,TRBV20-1,CSARRVGTGDGYTF
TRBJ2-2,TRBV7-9,CASSLLGQANTGELFF
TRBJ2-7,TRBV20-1,CSAHPRGVEQYF
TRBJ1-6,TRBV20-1,CSARILGGAGSYNSPLHF
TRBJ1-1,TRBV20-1,CSARTSGTEAFF
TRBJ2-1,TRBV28,CASRGRDRSYNEQFF
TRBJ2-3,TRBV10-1,CASSAGGSDTQYF
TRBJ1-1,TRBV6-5,CASSYSARNTEAFF
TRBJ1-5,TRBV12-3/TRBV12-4,CASSNRGQPQHF
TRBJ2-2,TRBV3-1,CATSLAGGNTGELFF
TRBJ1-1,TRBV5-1,CASSPQYQNTEAFF
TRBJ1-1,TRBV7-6,CASSLARQTEAFF
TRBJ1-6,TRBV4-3,CASSSGTVNNSPLHF
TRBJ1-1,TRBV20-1,CSAPRLGVGGPEAFF
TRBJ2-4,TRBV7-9,CASSRWGTIAQKNIQYF
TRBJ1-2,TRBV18,CASSLGTEQSINYGYTF
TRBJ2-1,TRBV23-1,CASSLAGGINNEQFF
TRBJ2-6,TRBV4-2,CASSQGTKWANVLTF
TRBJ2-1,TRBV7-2,CASSYRSSHEQFF
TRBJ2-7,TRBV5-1,CASSLAWSSPPAYEQYF
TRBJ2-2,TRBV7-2,CASSREPGLNTGELFF
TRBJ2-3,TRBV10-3,CATQGPTLSTDTQYF
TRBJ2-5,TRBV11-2,CASSYGPSGETQYF
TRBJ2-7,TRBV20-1,CSAREFYEQYF
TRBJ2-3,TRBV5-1,CASSPGPSGDTQYF
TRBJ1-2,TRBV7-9,CASRLNRDGGSYGYTF
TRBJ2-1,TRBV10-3,CAIRGRAEQFF
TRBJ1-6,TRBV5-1,CASSLGTYNSPLHF
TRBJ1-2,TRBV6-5,CAIRGRGLVGYTF
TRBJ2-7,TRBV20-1,CSAPPGTGRRVQNF
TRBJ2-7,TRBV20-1,CSAQRLAASYEQYF
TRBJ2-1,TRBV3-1,CASSTQQNSYNEQFF
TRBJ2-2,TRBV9,CASSGTASGELFF
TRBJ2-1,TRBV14,CASSQLGGSNNEQFF
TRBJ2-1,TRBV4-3,CASSREPPSSYNEQFF